Given below is one T cell receptor beta chain in context. No antigen is known for it. Germline V CDR1 and CDR2: SQVTM, ANQGSEA. Trimming removed 4 bases from V and 4 bases from J; junction bases left unmatched: 18. This CDR3 has 18 amino acids. This sample stems from a study of CD8+ T cells in alopecia areata. Study results and limitations: Under tofacitinib, numerous expanded lesional clonotypes remained detectable in scalp and blood. Links between baseline CD8+ expansion and response need larger treated cohorts. It was lesional scalp, especially alopecia totalis/universalis, that showed higher clonality than normal scalp.

Treatment: oral pan-JAK inhibitor, 5-10 mg twice daily. In alopecia areata patients, both lesional scalp punch biopsies and peripheral blood were collected. RNA, once extracted, was reverse transcribed into cDNA for use as the sequencing template. TCRdb's table, derived via immunoSEQ multiplex PCR, lists solely in-frame clones and lacks some. The sample holds 200,000 to 250,000 clones, about two fifths seen once. The sequencing used CD4+ T cells sorted from blood, collected around week 31, from a patient treated with tofacitinib. The chain employs TRBV29-1 and TRBJ1-3; 8 positions match TRBD1. This TCR was sampled from a human donor with alopecia areata. The CDR3 DNA sequence: TGCAGCGTTGTGGGGGACAGGAATGGCTTAGCCTCGGGAAACACCATATATTTT. Protein sequence: CSVVGDRNGLASGNTIYF.